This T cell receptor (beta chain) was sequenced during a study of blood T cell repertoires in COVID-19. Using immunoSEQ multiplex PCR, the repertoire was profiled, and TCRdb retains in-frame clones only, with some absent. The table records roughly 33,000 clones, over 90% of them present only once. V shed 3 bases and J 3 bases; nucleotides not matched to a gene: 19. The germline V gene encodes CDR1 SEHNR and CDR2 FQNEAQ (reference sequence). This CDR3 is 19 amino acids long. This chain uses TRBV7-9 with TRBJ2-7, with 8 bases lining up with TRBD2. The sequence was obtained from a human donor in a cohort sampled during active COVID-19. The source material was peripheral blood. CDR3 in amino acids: CASSFPLRGGTETVYEQYF. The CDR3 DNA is TGTGCCAGCAGCTTTCCGCTTCGGGGGGGAACCGAAACCGTCTACGAGCAGTACTTC. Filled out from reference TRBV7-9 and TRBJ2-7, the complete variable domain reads DTGVSQNPRHKITKRGQNVTFRCDPISEHNRLYWYRQTLGQGPEFLTYFQNEAQLEKSRLLSDRFSAERPKGSFSTLEIQRTEQGDSAMYLCASSFPLRGGTETVYEQYFGPGTRLTVT.